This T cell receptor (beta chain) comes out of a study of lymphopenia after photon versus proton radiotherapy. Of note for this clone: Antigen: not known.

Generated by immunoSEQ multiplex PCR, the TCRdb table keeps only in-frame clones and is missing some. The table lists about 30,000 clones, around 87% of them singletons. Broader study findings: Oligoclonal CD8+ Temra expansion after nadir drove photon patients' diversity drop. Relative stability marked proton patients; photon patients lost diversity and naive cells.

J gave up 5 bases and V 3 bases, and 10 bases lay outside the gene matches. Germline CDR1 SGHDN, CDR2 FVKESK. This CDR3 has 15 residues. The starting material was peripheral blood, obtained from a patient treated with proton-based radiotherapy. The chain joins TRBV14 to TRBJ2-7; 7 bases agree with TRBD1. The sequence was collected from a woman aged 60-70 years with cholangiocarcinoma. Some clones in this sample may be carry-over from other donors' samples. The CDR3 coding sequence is TGTGCCAGCAGCCACCTACAGACAGGGCGCAACGAGCAGTACTTC. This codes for CASSHLQTGRNEQYF. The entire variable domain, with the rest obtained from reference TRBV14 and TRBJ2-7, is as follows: EAGVTQFPSHSVIEKGQTVTLRCDPISGHDNLYWYRRVMGKEIKFLLHFVKESKQDESGMPNNRFLAERTGGTYSTLKVQPAELEDSGVYFCASSHLQTGRNEQYFGPGTRLTVT.